What follows are 2 T cell receptor beta chains derived from one specimen sequenced in a study of cytotoxic CD8 clonotypes in ibrutinib-treated CLL. The table came from immunoSEQ multiplex PCR; TCRdb's copy has only in-frame clones and leaves some out. The sample holds some 130,000 clones, approximately 83% seen once. Here the sequenced sample was PBMCs, taken after 24 months of ibrutinib treatment. The source is a human donor with chronic lymphocytic leukemia.

The chain has TRBV11-2 and TRBJ2-7; the match to TRBD2 covers 7 bases. With V trimmed by 1 base and J by 11 bases, 17 bases remained unmatched. This CDR3 is built from 16 residues. Germline CDR1 is SGHAT and CDR2 is FQNNGV. Here the CDR3 reads CASSLVLVASGGKEYF. CDR3 coding DNA: TGTGCCAGCAGCTTAGTGCTTGTCGCTAGCGGTGGCAAGGAGTACTTC.

The rearrangement joins TRBV21-1 to TRBJ1-2; TRBD1, the table's D call, lacks a check against the DNA. TRBV21-1 is noted as a pseudogene. The CDR3 is 16 residues long. The CDR3 DNA is TGTGCCAGCAGCACGGTACCGGGGACAAAAAAAAGTGGCTACACCTTC. Translated, it gives CASSTVPGTKKSGYTF.